This T cell receptor beta chain was observed in a study of shared clonotypes between healthy human individuals. In its sample, this clone was seen once. V lost 4 bases and J lost 0, with 14 bases in between. There are 16 residues in the CDR3. From germline, CDR1 is SGHTA and CDR2 FQGNSA. Clones were sequenced by immunoSEQ multiplex PCR, and TCRdb holds only the in-frame ones, with some missing. The sample carries about 1 million clones, 65% to 80% recorded once. The chain has TRBV7-2 and TRBJ2-3; D gene ambiguous. Sequencing was done on a sample of memory CD4+ T cells sorted from blood. Subset denoted: CD45RA-negative fraction. The source of this sequence is a young man in good health. CDR3 amino acids: CASSYTTSSSTDTQYF. CDR3 coding DNA: TGTGCCAGCAGCTACACTACCTCGAGCAGCACAGATACGCAGTATTTT.